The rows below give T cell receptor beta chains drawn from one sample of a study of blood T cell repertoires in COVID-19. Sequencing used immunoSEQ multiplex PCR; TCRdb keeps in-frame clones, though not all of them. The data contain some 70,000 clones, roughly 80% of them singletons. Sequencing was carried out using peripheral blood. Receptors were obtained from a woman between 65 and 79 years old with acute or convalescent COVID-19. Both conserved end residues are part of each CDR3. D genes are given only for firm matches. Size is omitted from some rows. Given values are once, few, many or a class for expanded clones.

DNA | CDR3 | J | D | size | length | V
TGCGCCAGCAGCAATGGACAGGGGAAGGCTGGGGCCAACGTCCTGACTTTC | CASSNGQGKAGANVLTF | TRBJ2-6 | TRBD1 | NA | 17 | TRBV5-1
TGTGCCAGCAGCGCCGGACTAGCGATAAGCACAGATACGCAGTATTTT | CASSAGLAISTDTQYF | TRBJ2-3 | TRBD2 | NA | 16 | TRBV9
TGTGCCAGCAGTTCCCCGTCCGGGACAGAAGCTTTCTTT | CASSSPSGTEAFF | TRBJ1-1 | NA | NA | 13 | TRBV28
TGTGCCAGCAGCTTTCACAGACAGGGAGGTAGCTACGAGCAGTACTTC | CASSFHRQGGSYEQYF | TRBJ2-7 | NA | NA | 16 | TRBV7-2
TGTGCCAGCAGCCAGGGGGCAGCGTTGAACACTGAAGCTTTCTTT | CASSQGAALNTEAFF | TRBJ1-1 | TRBD1 | NA | 15 | TRBV7-2
TGTGCCAGCAGTCAGGGACAGGGGGAGATTGAAGCTTTCTTT | CASSQGQGEIEAFF | TRBJ1-1 | TRBD1 | few | 14 | TRBV6-6
TGTGCCAGCAGCCAGTTCCTGGGGGGGGAAGAGACCCAGTACTTC | CASSQFLGGEETQYF | TRBJ2-5 | TRBD2 | NA | 15 | TRBV3-1/TRBV3-2
TGTGCCAGTGTAAGGACTAGCGGGATTTACGGAGATACGCAGTATTTT | CASVRTSGIYGDTQYF | TRBJ2-3 | TRBD2 | NA | 16 | TRBV19
TGTGCCTGGGGCCTGGGCCGGACAGGCCTTAACACCGGGGAGCTGTTTTTT | CAWGLGRTGLNTGELFF | TRBJ2-2 | TRBD1 | NA | 17 | TRBV30
TGTGCCAGCAGCCACCAAACAGGGGGGACCCAAGAGACCCAGTACTTC | CASSHQTGGTQETQYF | TRBJ2-5 | TRBD1 | NA | 16 | TRBV6-2/TRBV6-3
TGTGCCAGCAGCCAAGGGAGGACTAGCGCGCAGTTCTTC | CASSQGRTSAQFF | TRBJ2-1 | TRBD2 | NA | 13 | TRBV3-1/TRBV3-2
TGTGCCAGCAGCTTGGACTGGCGGGGGGATCAGCCCCAGCATTTT | CASSLDWRGDQPQHF | TRBJ1-5 | NA | NA | 15 | TRBV5-5
TGTGCCAGCAGCCTCTCCGACAGGGGCAATCAGCCCCAGCATTTT | CASSLSDRGNQPQHF | TRBJ1-5 | TRBD1 | NA | 15 | TRBV3-1/TRBV3-2
TGTGCCAGCAGCTTGGTTGACTTCAGCAATCAGCCCCAGCATTTT | CASSLVDFSNQPQHF | TRBJ1-5 | NA | few | 15 | TRBV5-6
TGTGCCAGTAAGTTGCGGTCCAACCAGCTAGACTATGGCTACACCTTC | CASKLRSNQLDYGYTF | TRBJ1-2 | NA | NA | 16 | TRBV19
TGTGCCAGTAGTGCACAGGGGACGGGCTACGAGCAGTACTTC | CASSAQGTGYEQYF | TRBJ2-7 | TRBD1 | NA | 14 | TRBV19
TGTGCCAGCAGTTTTGGGGGGAGCACAGATACGCAGTATTTT | CASSFGGSTDTQYF | TRBJ2-3 | NA | NA | 14 | TRBV6-5
TGTGCCAGCAGCAGACAGGGTTCCCAAGAGACCCAGTACTTC | CASSRQGSQETQYF | TRBJ2-5 | TRBD1 | NA | 14 | TRBV6-5
TGTGCCAGCAGCCCGAGAATTAATGAAAAACTGTTTTTT | CASSPRINEKLFF | TRBJ1-4 | NA | NA | 13 | TRBV11-2
TGTGCCAGCACCCAAATCGGAGGCAATGAGCAGTTCTTC | CASTQIGGNEQFF | TRBJ2-1 | NA | NA | 13 | TRBV28
TGTGCCAGCAGCCTAATACTAGCGGACTACAATGAGCAGTTCTTC | CASSLILADYNEQFF | TRBJ2-1 | TRBD2 | NA | 15 | TRBV5-4
TGCGCCAGCAGCTTCCATACTAGCGGGAACACCGGGGAGCTGTTTTTT | CASSFHTSGNTGELFF | TRBJ2-2 | TRBD2 | NA | 16 | TRBV5-1